What follows is one T cell receptor beta chain and its context. The antigen remains unidentified. Subsequent to a culture period of around eleven days, CD4+ T cells were isolated. Of the BNT162b2 and mRNA-1273 vaccines, participants received two doses of one or the other. Half-medium changes using IL-2 medium occurred on days 3 and 7. Method: immunoSEQ multiplex PCR; TCRdb's copy keeps in-frame clones and lacks some. The data contain 40,000 or so clones, about three quarters of them singletons. These data come from a study of vaccination effects on CD4 cells after COVID-19. Background on the study: Wells of around 2.2 million PBMC each were grown with 7.5 to 10 IU/ml IL-2 and approximately 9.6 ug/ml peptides.

Points from the study as a whole: Clones induced by infection and by vaccine showed marked clonal contraction late after vaccination.

This CDR3 region has 13 residues. V was cut by 1 base and J by 4 bases, with 5 bases left in between. CDR1 LGHDT and CDR2 YNNKEL come from the germline V gene (reference sequence). Specimen: CD4+ T cells from PBMCs cultured without peptide, collected after COVID-19 vaccination. The TCR comes from a human donor who received a COVID-19 vaccine. The chain recombines TRBV3-1 (or the pseudogene TRBV3-2) with TRBJ1-5; no firm D call. This CDR3 is CASSQGGNQPQHF. The CDR3 DNA follows: TGTGCCAGCAGCCAAGGCGGGAATCAGCCCCAGCATTTT.